The rows below give T cell receptor beta chains drawn from one sample of a study of CD8+ T cells in alopecia areata. Assay: immunoSEQ multiplex PCR; the TCRdb copy retains only in-frame clones and omits some. The sample includes around 160,000 clones, less than 70% of them seen just once. The sample consisted of CD4+ T cells sorted from blood, taken at week 24, from a patient treated with tofacitinib. Source of these receptors: a human donor with alopecia areata. Both conserved end residues are part of each CDR3. Each record gives: clone size, V gene, D gene, J gene, CDR3 protein, CDR3 DNA. A D gene is named only where the DNA matches it firmly. Some rows have no size entry. The others give once, few or many, or a class for an expanded clone.

size: once; V: TRBV29-1; D: TRBD1; J: TRBJ2-7; CDR3: CSAEGVRGQGPLEQYF; DNA: TGCAGCGCTGAAGGGGTCCGAGGACAGGGTCCCCTCGAGCAGTACTTC
size: NA; V: TRBV28; D: TRBD1; J: TRBJ1-2; CDR3: CASSSVGTVVYGYTF; DNA: TGTGCCAGCAGTTCCGTCGGGACAGTTGTTTATGGCTACACCTTC
size: NA; V: TRBV7-9; D: NA; J: TRBJ1-5; CDR3: CASSTSGSPGREPQHF; DNA: TGTGCCAGCAGCACCTCCGGTAGCCCGGGAAGGGAGCCCCAGCATTTT
size: NA; V: TRBV7-9; D: NA; J: TRBJ2-5; CDR3: CASRRQAEETQYF; DNA: TGTGCCAGCAGGAGACAGGCAGAAGAGACCCAGTACTTC
size: NA; V: TRBV29-1; D: NA; J: TRBJ2-1; CDR3: CSVGIGGGPYNEQFF; DNA: TGCAGCGTTGGAATAGGGGGAGGCCCCTACAATGAGCAGTTCTTC
size: NA; V: TRBV30; D: TRBD1; J: TRBJ2-5; CDR3: CAWDRGDRETQYF; DNA: TGTGCCTGGGACAGGGGGGATCGAGAGACCCAGTACTTC
size: NA; V: TRBV30; D: NA; J: TRBJ2-7; CDR3: CAWSVSQREQYF; DNA: TGTGCCTGGAGTGTAAGCCAAAGGGAGCAGTACTTC
size: few; V: TRBV11-2; D: TRBD2; J: TRBJ2-5; CDR3: CASSARRLAGGETQYF; DNA: TGTGCCAGCAGCGCAAGAAGACTAGCAGGTGGCGAGACCCAGTACTTC
size: few; V: TRBV29-1; D: NA; J: TRBJ2-4; CDR3: CSVVTREQTYIAKNIQYF; DNA: TGCAGCGTTGTTACGCGAGAACAGACTTATATAGCCAAAAACATTCAGTACTTC
size: NA; V: TRBV30; D: NA; J: TRBJ1-5; CDR3: CAWSGQSNQPQHF; DNA: TGTGCCTGGAGTGGACAGAGCAATCAGCCCCAGCATTTT
size: NA; V: TRBV5-1; D: NA; J: TRBJ2-2; CDR3: CASSLAVSNTGELFF; DNA: TGCGCCAGCAGCTTGGCCGTCTCGAACACCGGGGAGCTGTTTTTT
size: NA; V: TRBV5-6; D: NA; J: TRBJ1-5; CDR3: CASSWGDGSNQPQHF; DNA: TGTGCCAGCAGCTGGGGGGACGGCAGCAATCAGCCCCAGCATTTT
size: NA; V: TRBV5-1; D: NA; J: TRBJ2-7; CDR3: CASSHNRDVGEQYF; DNA: TGCGCCAGCAGCCATAACCGGGACGTAGGCGAGCAGTACTTC
size: few; V: TRBV5-6; D: NA; J: TRBJ2-5; CDR3: CASSLDRGPTQYF; DNA: TGTGCCAGCAGCTTAGACCGGGGTCCAACCCAGTACTTC
size: NA; V: TRBV6-6; D: NA; J: TRBJ2-3; CDR3: CASSPSGSLSTDTQYF; DNA: TGTGCCAGCAGCCCCTCTGGGAGCCTCAGCACAGATACGCAGTATTTT
size: NA; V: TRBV4-2; D: NA; J: TRBJ2-7; CDR3: CASSGGEGPYEQYF; DNA: TGTGCCAGCAGCGGAGGGGAAGGCCCCTACGAGCAGTACTTC
size: NA; V: TRBV2; D: NA; J: TRBJ1-6; CDR3: CASRGYSSYNSPLHF; DNA: TGTGCCAGCAGAGGTTACAGCTCCTATAATTCACCCCTCCACTTT
size: NA; V: TRBV5-6; D: TRBD1; J: TRBJ1-2; CDR3: CASSLGDGQGASGYTF; DNA: TGTGCCAGCAGCCTGGGAGACGGACAGGGGGCCTCCGGCTACACCTTC
size: NA; V: TRBV29-1; D: TRBD1; J: TRBJ2-5; CDR3: CSVVGPGQGKETQYF; DNA: TGCAGCGTTGTCGGCCCGGGACAGGGGAAAGAGACCCAGTACTTC
size: NA; V: TRBV4-2; D: TRBD1; J: TRBJ1-5; CDR3: CASSPLGTDSNQPQHF; DNA: TGTGCCAGCAGCCCCCTCGGGACAGATAGCAATCAGCCCCAGCATTTT
size: NA; V: TRBV4-2; D: TRBD2; J: TRBJ2-1; CDR3: CASSQVAGGTINNEQFF; DNA: TGTGCCAGCAGCCAGGTAGCGGGGGGCACGATCAACAATGAGCAGTTCTTC
size: NA; V: TRBV5-1; D: NA; J: TRBJ1-1; CDR3: CASSLGQGKNTEAFF; DNA: TGCGCCAGCAGCTTGGGTCAGGGGAAGAACACTGAAGCTTTCTTT
size: NA; V: TRBV5-1; D: TRBD1; J: TRBJ1-2; CDR3: CASSYTGVDGYGYTF; DNA: TGCGCCAGCAGCTACACAGGGGTCGACGGCTATGGCTACACCTTC
size: NA; V: TRBV15; D: NA; J: TRBJ1-5; CDR3: CATSRGGANQPQHF; DNA: TGTGCCACCAGCAGAGGAGGGGCGAATCAGCCCCAGCATTTT